This entry describes one TCR beta chain. This record comes from a study of blood T cell repertoires in COVID-19. Study details: Italy, Spain and the United States were the sources of the convalescent and acute COVID-19 samples. In each case, the material was cDNA or gDNA derived from T cells, B-cell-depleted T cells, or PBMCs.

The repertoire was sequenced with immunoSEQ multiplex PCR; TCRdb's copy has only in-frame clones and lacks some. Of roughly 100,000 clones listed, roughly 79% are singletons. Germline lookup yields CDR1 SGHTA and CDR2 FQGNSA. The junction had 4 bases not matched to a gene; V was cut back by 2 bases and J by 1 base. There are 15 residues in the CDR3. This chain connects TRBV7-2 to TRBJ1-1, with TRBD1 matching 7 bases. Sequencing used peripheral blood. The clonotype was recovered from a man older than 75 with acute or convalescent COVID-19. The CDR3 sequence: CASSLYRDRNTEAFF. For the CDR3, the DNA is TGTGCCAGCAGCTTATACCGGGACAGGAACACTGAAGCTTTCTTT.